This T cell receptor beta chain was documented in a study of beta chain features in type 1 diabetes. Regarding the study as a whole: A greater similarity of naive, central memory and Treg TCRB repertoires was seen among patients than among healthy donors. Any PCR bias toward short templates would affect both groups alike. Shortening of TCRB CDR3s, moderate but significant, appeared in all four CD4+ subsets of Type 1 diabetes patients.

The germline V gene has CDR1 KGHSH and CDR2 LQKENI. This CDR3 region has 13 residues. V lost 2 bases to trimming and J lost 4 bases, with 9 bases between them. Expressed TCRB transcripts got sequenced, as all isolated RNA was reverse transcribed. Sequenced by immunoSEQ multiplex PCR; TCRdb stores in-frame clones only, minus some. Here the sample spans around 260,000 clones, about a fifth being singletons. Comments on this clone: Antigen unknown.

CD45RO/CCR7/CD25/CD127/CD95/CD27 separated CD4+ naive, central memory, regulatory and stem cell-like memory cells by sorting. The sample consisted of naive CD4+ T cells from blood. The V gene is TRBV18, the J gene TRBJ2-7, with TRBD1 as a possible D gene (6 bases). This sequence was found in a woman aged 40-49 years with type 1 diabetes. The CDR3 DNA follows: TGTGCCAGCTCACCAGGGGGCAGGTACGAGCAGTACTTC. This encodes CASSPGGRYEQYF.